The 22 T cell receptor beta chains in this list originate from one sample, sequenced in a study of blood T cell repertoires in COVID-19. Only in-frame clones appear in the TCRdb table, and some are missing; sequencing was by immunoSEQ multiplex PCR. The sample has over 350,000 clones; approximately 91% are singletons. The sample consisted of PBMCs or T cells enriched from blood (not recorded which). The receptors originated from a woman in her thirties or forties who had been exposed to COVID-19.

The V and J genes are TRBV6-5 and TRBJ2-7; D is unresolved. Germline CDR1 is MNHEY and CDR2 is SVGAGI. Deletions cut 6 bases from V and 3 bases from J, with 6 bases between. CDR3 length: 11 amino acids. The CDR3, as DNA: TGTGCCAGCAGATATAACTACGAGCAGTACTTC. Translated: CASRYNYEQYF.

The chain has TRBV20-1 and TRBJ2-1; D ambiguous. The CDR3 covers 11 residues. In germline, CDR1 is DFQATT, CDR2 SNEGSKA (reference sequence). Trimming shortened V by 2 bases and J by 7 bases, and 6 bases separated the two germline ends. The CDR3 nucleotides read TGCAGTGCTAGAACCACTAATGAGCAGTTCTTC. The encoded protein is CSARTTNEQFF.

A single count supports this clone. The CDR3: CASSPTGQVNQPQHF. The CDR3 DNA reads as TGCGCCAGCAGCCCCACCGGACAGGTCAATCAGCCCCAGCATTTT. The rearrangement joins TRBV5-1 to TRBJ1-5; 7 positions match TRBD1. The CDR3 has 15 residues. Germline CDR1 reads SGHRS; CDR2 reads YFSETQ. After removal of 4 bases from V and 3 bases from J, the junction contained 7 bases not matched to a gene.

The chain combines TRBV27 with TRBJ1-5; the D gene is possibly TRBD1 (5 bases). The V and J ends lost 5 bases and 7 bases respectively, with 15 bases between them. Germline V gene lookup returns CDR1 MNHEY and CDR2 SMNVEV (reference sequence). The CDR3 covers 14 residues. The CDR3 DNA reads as TGTGCCAGCAGTCCACGGACACCCCAACAGCCCCAGCATTTT. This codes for CASSPRTPQQPQHF.

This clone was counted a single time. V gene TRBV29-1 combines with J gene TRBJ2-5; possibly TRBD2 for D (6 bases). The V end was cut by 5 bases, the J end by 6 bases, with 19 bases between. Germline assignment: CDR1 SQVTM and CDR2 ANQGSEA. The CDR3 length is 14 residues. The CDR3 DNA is TGCAGCGTTCTCGGACTACCACCCCTGAAGACCCAGTACTTC. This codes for CSVLGLPPLKTQYF.

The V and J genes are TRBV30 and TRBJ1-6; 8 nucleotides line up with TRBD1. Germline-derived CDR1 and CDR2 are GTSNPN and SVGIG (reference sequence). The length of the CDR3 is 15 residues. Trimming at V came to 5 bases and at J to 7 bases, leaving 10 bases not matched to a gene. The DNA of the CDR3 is TGTGCCTGGGCCGGGACAGGAGCTCTAAATTCACCCCTCCACTTT. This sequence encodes CAWAGTGALNSPLHF.

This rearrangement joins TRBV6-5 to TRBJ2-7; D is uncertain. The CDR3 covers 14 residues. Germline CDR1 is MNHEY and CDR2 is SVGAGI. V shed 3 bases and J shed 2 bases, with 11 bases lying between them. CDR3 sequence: CASSYTTGTYEQYF. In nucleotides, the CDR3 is TGTGCCAGCAGTTATACGACTGGCACCTACGAGCAGTACTTC.

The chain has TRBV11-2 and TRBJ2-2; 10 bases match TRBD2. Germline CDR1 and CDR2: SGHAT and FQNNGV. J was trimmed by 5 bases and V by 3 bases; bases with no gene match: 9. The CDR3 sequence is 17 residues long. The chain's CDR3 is CASSFPFGSGGTGELFF. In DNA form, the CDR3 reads TGTGCCAGCAGCTTCCCGTTTGGTAGCGGGGGGACCGGGGAGCTGTTTTTT.

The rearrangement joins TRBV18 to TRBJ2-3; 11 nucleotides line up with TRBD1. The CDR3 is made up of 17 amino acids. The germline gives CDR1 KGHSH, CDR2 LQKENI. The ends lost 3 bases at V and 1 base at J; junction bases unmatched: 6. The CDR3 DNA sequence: TGTGCCAGCTCACCGCGATTGGGACAGGGGGGCACAGATACGCAGTATTTT. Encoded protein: CASSPRLGQGGTDTQYF. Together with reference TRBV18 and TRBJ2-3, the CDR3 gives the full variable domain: NAGVMQNPRHLVRRRGQEARLRCSPMKGHSHVYWYRQLPEEGLKFMVYLQKENIIDESGMPKERFSAEFPKEGPSILRIQQVVRGDSAAYFCASSPRLGQGGTDTQYFGPGTRLTVL.

The CDR3 loop is CASSEMVLADSYEQYF. CDR3 coding DNA: TGTGCCAGCAGTGAAATGGTGCTAGCGGACTCCTACGAGCAGTACTTC. The chain recombines TRBV2 with TRBJ2-7; 7 bases align to TRBD2. The V segment lost 2 bases and the J segment 0 bases; nucleotides outside the gene matches: 7. The CDR3 is 16 amino acids. Germline CDR1 and CDR2: SNHLY and FYNNEI. The variable domain in full, with the rest retrieved from reference TRBV2 and TRBJ2-7, is EPEVTQTPSHQVTQMGQEVILRCVPISNHLYFYWYRQILGQKVEFLVSFYNNEISEKSEIFDDQFSVERPDGSNFTLKIRSTKLEDSAMYFCASSEMVLADSYEQYFGPGTRLTVT.

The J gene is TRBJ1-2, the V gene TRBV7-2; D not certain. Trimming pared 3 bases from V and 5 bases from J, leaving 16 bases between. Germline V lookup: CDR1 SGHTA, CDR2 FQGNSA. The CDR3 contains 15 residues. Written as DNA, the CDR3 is TGTGCCAGCAGCTTTGATCCGAACGTCGGGTATGGCTACACCTTC. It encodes CASSFDPNVGYGYTF.

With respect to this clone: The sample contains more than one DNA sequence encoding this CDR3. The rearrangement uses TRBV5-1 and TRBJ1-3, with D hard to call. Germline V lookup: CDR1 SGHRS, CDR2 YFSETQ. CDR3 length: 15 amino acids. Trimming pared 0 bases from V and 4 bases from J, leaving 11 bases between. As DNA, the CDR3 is TGCGCCAGCAGCTTGGCCGGCGGGTCCGGAAACACCATATATTTT. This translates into CASSLAGGSGNTIYF.

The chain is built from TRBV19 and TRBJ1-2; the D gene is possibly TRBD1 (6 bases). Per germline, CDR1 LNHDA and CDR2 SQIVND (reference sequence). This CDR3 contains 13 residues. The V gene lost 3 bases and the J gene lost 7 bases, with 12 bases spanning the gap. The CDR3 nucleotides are TGTGCCAGTAGTATGGCACAGGGTATTGGCTACACCTTC. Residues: CASSMAQGIGYTF.

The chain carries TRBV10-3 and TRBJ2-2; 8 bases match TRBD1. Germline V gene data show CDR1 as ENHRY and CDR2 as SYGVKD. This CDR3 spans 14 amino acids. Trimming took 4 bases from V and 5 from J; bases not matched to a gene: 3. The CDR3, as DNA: TGTGCCATCAGTGGGACAGGGTCAACCGGGGAGCTGTTTTTT. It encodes CAISGTGSTGELFF.

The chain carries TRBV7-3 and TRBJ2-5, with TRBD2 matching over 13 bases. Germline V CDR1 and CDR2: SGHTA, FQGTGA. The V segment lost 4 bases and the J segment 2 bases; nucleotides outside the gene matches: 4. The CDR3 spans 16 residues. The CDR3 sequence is CASSSTSGGAQETQYF. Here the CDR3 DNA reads TGTGCCAGCAGCTCCACTAGCGGGGGGGCACAAGAGACCCAGTACTTC.

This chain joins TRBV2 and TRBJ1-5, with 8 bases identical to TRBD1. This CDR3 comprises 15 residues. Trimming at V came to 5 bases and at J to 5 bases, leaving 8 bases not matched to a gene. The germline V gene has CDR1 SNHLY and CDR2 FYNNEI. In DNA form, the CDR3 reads TGTGCCAGCAGTATGGGACAGGCCAGCTATCAGCCCCAGCATTTT. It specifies CASSMGQASYQPQHF.

The CDR3 DNA is TGTGCCAGTATAGGGAGGATTTCGGGATCCCATGGCTACACCTTC. This gives the protein CASIGRISGSHGYTF. This chain uses TRBV19 with TRBJ1-2; D not certain. Germline-derived CDR1 and CDR2 are LNHDA and SQIVND (reference sequence). V was trimmed by 7 bases and J by 6 bases, leaving 21 bases between them. The CDR3 consists of 15 residues.

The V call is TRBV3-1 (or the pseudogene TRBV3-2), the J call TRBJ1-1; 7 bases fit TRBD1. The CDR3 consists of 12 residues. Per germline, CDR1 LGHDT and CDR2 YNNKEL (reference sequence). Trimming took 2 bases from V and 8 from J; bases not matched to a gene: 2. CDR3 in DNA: TGTGCCAGCAGCCAATCAGGGGGGGAAGCTTTCTTT. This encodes CASSQSGGEAFF.

CDR3 DNA: TGCGCCAGCAGCTTGATCGGGGTCACAGATACGCAGTATTTT. Its translation is CASSLIGVTDTQYF. The chain recombines TRBV5-1 with TRBJ2-3; a possible D gene is TRBD2 (5 bases). The germline CDR1 and CDR2 sequences are SGHRS and YFSETQ. CDR3 length: 14 residues. Trimming took off 1 base at V and 2 bases at J, with 8 bases between the two ends.

As DNA, the CDR3 is TGTGCCAGTAGTACGAGGACTAGCGGGCGCTACGAGCAGTACTTC. Residues: CASSTRTSGRYEQYF. The chain carries TRBV19 and TRBJ2-7; 11 bases fit TRBD2. Germline trimming cut 4 bases from V and 3 bases from J; bases unmatched to any gene: 5. This CDR3 region has 15 residues. Germline CDR1 is LNHDA and CDR2 is SQIVND (reference sequence).

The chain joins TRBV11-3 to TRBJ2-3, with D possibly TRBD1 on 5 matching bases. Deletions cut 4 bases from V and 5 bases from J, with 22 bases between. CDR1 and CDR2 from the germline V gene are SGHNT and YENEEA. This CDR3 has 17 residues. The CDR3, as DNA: TGTGCCAGCAGCTCAACAACGTTGGGGCGCGGAAAAGATACGCAGTATTTT. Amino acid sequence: CASSSTTLGRGKDTQYF.

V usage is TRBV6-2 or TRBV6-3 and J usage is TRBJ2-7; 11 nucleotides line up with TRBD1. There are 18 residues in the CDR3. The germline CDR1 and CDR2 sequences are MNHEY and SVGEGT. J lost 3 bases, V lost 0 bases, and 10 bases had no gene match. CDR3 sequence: CASSYSRPRDRGFYEQYF. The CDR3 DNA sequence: TGTGCCAGCAGTTACTCTCGCCCCCGGGACAGGGGGTTCTACGAGCAGTACTTC.